The clone carrying this TCR beta chain was observed a few times. Its matching antigen is unknown. For ophthalmopathy patients, the Clinical Activity Score was at least 3 and the NOSPECS grade at least 4; duration was under 3 months. This sample was taken from a study of T cells in Graves' hyperthyroidism and ophthalmopathy. Study in general: The initial diagnosis was the point when peripheral blood was collected, ahead of any treatment. Study results and limitations: Peripheral blood also featured most of the thyroid clonotypes expanded above 0.001.

With V trimmed by 1 base and J by 6 bases, 4 bases remained unmatched. The CDR3 extends over 14 amino acids. In germline, CDR1 is SGDLS, CDR2 YYNGEE. TCR beta CDR3 regions were amplified from RNA. First-round RT-PCR targeting the TCR CDR3 was performed with the HTBI primer set. TCRdb processed the multiplex PCR reads anew with MiXCR; each CDR3 protein has one entry. In the table there are about 380,000 distinct CDR3 sequences, less than 20% of which are singletons. The receptor was derived from a man aged 18 to 30 with Graves' ophthalmopathy. The sequencing input was blood. V and J are TRBV9 and TRBJ2-3; 8 bases line up with TRBD2. This CDR3 is CASSVFTSGDTQYF. CDR3 DNA: TGTGCCAGCAGCGTATTCACTAGCGGCGATACGCAGTATTTT.